This T cell receptor beta chain came from a study of blood T cell repertoires in COVID-19. Sequencing was performed with immunoSEQ multiplex PCR; in TCRdb, only in-frame clones are kept and a portion is missing. The table includes roughly 29,000 clones, about two thirds detected once. V lost 0 bases and J lost 4, with 16 bases in between. Per germline, CDR1 MNHEY and CDR2 SVGEGT. The CDR3 covers 17 residues. The TCR was taken from a boy aged 2-9 years with active or convalescent COVID-19. This chain joins TRBV6-2 or TRBV6-3 and TRBJ2-1; D may be TRBD2 (5 bases). Sequenced: peripheral blood. The CDR3 DNA is TGTGCCAGCAGTTACTCGAGAAAAGAGGGTCCTTACAATGAGCAGTTCTTC. This sequence encodes CASSYSRKEGPYNEQFF.